This T cell receptor (beta chain) was sequenced for a study of glioma-infiltrating T cells. Findings and limits, study-wide: CDR3 overlap between tissue and blood was very small. Gliomas, especially low-grade, showed above-expected tissue-blood divergence; non-neoplastic patients showed below.

Using RNA template, CDR3s of TCR alpha and beta were amplified with iRepertoire arm-PCR. TCRdb recomputed calls from the multiplex PCR reads with MiXCR, one row per CDR3 protein. Of over 2,500 distinct CDR3 sequences listed, more than 40% were seen once; the top ten hold approximately 48%. With respect to this clonotype: No antigen is known for it.

Trimming took 6 bases from V and 2 from J, leaving 13 bases between them. This CDR3 contains 14 residues. Germline V lookup: CDR1 SGHDN, CDR2 FVKESK. This clonotype was obtained from a human donor with low-grade glioma or glioblastoma, undergoing nonglioma brain surgery, or in good health (not recorded which). The J gene is TRBJ1-2, the V gene TRBV14; possible D gene TRBD1, 5 bases. Specimen: glioma tissue, nonneoplastic brain tissue, or PBMCs (not recorded which). The CDR3 reads CASRKMRGNYGYTF. CDR3 nucleotides: TGTGCCAGCAGAAAAATGCGGGGGAACTATGGCTACACCTTC. The whole variable domain, remainder taken from reference TRBV14 and TRBJ1-2, is EAGVTQFPSHSVIEKGQTVTLRCDPISGHDNLYWYRRVMGKEIKFLLHFVKESKQDESGMPNNRFLAERTGGTYSTLKVQPAELEDSGVYFCASRKMRGNYGYTFGSGTRLTVV.